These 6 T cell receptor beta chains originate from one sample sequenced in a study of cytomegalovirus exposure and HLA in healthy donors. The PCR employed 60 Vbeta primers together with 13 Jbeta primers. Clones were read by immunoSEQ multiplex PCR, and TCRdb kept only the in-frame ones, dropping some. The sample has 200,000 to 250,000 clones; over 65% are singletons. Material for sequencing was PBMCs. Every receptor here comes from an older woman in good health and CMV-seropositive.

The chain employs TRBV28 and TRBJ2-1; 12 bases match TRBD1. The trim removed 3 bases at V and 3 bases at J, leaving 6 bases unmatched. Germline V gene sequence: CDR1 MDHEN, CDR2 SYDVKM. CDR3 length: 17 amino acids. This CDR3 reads CASSFGDRGLVYNEQFF. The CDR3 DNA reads TGTGCCAGCAGTTTCGGGGACAGGGGGCTAGTCTACAATGAGCAGTTCTTC.

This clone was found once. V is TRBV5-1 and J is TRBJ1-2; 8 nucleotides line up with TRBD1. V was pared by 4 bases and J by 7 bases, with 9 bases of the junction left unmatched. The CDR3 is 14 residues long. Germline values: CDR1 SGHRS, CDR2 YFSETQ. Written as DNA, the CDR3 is TGCGCCAGCAGCGGTTACAGGGGGGAGAGTGGCTACACCTTC. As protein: CASSGYRGESGYTF.

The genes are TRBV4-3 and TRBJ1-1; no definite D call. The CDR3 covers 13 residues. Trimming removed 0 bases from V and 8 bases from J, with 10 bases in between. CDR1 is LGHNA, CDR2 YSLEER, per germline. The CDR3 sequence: CASSQDGEREAFF. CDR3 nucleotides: TGCGCCAGCAGCCAAGATGGGGAGAGGGAAGCTTTCTTT.

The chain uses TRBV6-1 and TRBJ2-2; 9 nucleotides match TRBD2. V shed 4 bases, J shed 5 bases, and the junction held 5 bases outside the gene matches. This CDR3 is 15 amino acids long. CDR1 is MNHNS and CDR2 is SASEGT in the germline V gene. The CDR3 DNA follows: TGTGCCAGCAGTGGAAGCGGGGGGTTAACCGGGGAGCTGTTTTTT. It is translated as CASSGSGGLTGELFF.

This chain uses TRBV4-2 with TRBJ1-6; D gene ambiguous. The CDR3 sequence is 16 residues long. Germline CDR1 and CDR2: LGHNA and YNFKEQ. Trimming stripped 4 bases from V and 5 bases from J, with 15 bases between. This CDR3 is CASSPRLQVNNSPLHF. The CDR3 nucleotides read TGTGCCAGCAGCCCACGTCTGCAGGTCAATAATTCACCCCTCCACTTT.

As DNA, the CDR3 is TGTGCCAGCAGCTCCCCAGCGGGAGGGTCCGATGGTACGCAGTATTTT. Its translation: CASSSPAGGSDGTQYF. The chain couples TRBV7-9 to TRBJ2-3, with 10 bases aligning to TRBD2. This CDR3 is 16 amino acids long. Germline-derived CDR1 and CDR2 are SEHNR and FQNEAQ (reference sequence). Trimming at V came to 4 bases and at J to 8 bases, leaving 12 bases not matched to a gene.